This entry lists 25 T cell receptor beta chains sequenced from one sample in a study of blood T cell repertoires in COVID-19. Clones were sequenced by immunoSEQ multiplex PCR, and TCRdb holds only the in-frame ones, with some missing. The top ten hold roughly 3.9% of the sample, which has roughly 380,000 clones, about 85% seen once. The specimen sequenced was peripheral blood. These receptors all stem from a woman younger than 35 with acute or convalescent COVID-19.

This chain connects TRBV19 to TRBJ1-2; 8 bases fit TRBD1. The CDR3 totals 15 residues. Germline loops: CDR1 LNHDA, CDR2 SQIVND (reference sequence). Trimming removed 5 bases from V and 6 bases from J; junction bases left unmatched: 11. CDR3 coding DNA: TGTGCCAGTAGTTCGACAGGGGCCGGACTGAATGGCTACACCTTC. Its translation: CASSSTGAGLNGYTF.

The chain combines TRBV6-6 with TRBJ2-5; 9 bases agree with TRBD1. CDR1 and CDR2 from the germline V gene are MNHNY and SVGAGI (reference sequence). The J segment lost 3 bases and the V segment lost 5 bases, leaving 10 bases of the junction unmatched. The length of the CDR3 is 16 residues. The CDR3 DNA reads TGTGCCAGCAGTCGACCGGGACAGGGAAGGGAAGAGACCCAGTACTTC. This sequence encodes CASSRPGQGREETQYF.

The CDR3 nucleotides read TGTGCCATCAGTGAGACCGGACAGGCCACCTACGAGCAGTACTTC. Protein: CAISETGQATYEQYF. The chain couples TRBV10-3 to TRBJ2-7; 7 positions agree with TRBD1. V lost 2 bases to trimming and J lost 2 bases; unmatched junction nucleotides: 6. The CDR3 runs 15 residues. CDR1 ENHRY and CDR2 SYGVKD come from the germline V gene.

The CDR3 DNA sequence: TGTGCCTGGAGTGTCCCGGGTATAGCTAATGAAAAACTGTTTTTT. It encodes CAWSVPGIANEKLFF. This sequence joins TRBV30 and TRBJ1-4; no reliable D call. CDR3 size: 15 residues. CDR1 GTSNPN and CDR2 SVGIG come from the germline V gene (reference sequence). The V end lost 0 bases, the J end lost 3 bases, and 11 bases lay between the germline ends.

This clone occurred many times. V gene TRBV6-1 combines with J gene TRBJ1-6, with 9 bases aligning to TRBD1. The CDR3 has 16 amino acids. CDR1 is MNHNS, CDR2 SASEGT, per germline. The V segment lost 4 bases and the J segment 2 bases; nucleotides outside the gene matches: 3. CDR3: CASSARTGAYNSPLHF. The CDR3 DNA follows: TGTGCCAGCAGTGCTAGGACAGGGGCCTATAATTCACCCCTCCACTTT.

V and J are TRBV21-1 and TRBJ2-7; TRBD1 is the table's D call and was not checked against the DNA. TRBV21-1 is listed as a pseudogene. This CDR3 comprises 15 residues. The CDR3 spells CASSKTGQGSYEQYF. The CDR3 DNA reads TGTGCCAGCAGCAAAACAGGACAGGGCTCCTACGAGCAGTACTTC.

The chain carries TRBV7-7 and TRBJ1-2; the D gene is possibly TRBD1 (6 bases). CDR1 is SSHAT and CDR2 is FNYEAQ in the germline V gene (reference sequence). The length of the CDR3 is 16 residues. Trimming removed 3 bases from V and 1 base from J, with 15 bases in between. As DNA, the CDR3 is TGTGCCAGCAGCTTCGCCCCTAAGGGACATAACTATGGCTACACCTTC. It codes for CASSFAPKGHNYGYTF.

This chain uses TRBV6-6 with TRBJ2-7; a weak D match, TRBD2 (5 bases). The CDR3 consists of 15 residues. V lost 0 bases and J lost 6, with 15 bases in between. From germline, CDR1 is MNHNY and CDR2 SVGAGI (reference sequence). The CDR3 DNA follows: TGTGCCAGCAGTTACTCCGTAATGAGGGAACGCGAGCAGTACTTC. This translates into CASSYSVMREREQYF.

The J gene is TRBJ1-2, the V gene TRBV6-4; the D is unclear. The germline gives CDR1 MRHNA, CDR2 SNTAGT. CDR3 length: 13 residues. Trimming removed 2 bases at V and 8 bases at J, with 12 bases between. CDR3 DNA: TGTGCCAGCAGTGACGAGACCCGCGGGGGCTACACCTTC. As protein: CASSDETRGGYTF.

This chain connects TRBV21-1 to TRBJ2-2; the table's D gene call, TRBD1, was not cross checked with the DNA. TRBV21-1 has pseudogene status. The CDR3 has 20 amino acids. The chain's CDR3 is CASSKIPSTGHRLNTGELFF. Written as DNA, the CDR3 is TGTGCCAGCAGCAAAATCCCATCGACGGGACACAGACTGAACACCGGGGAGCTGTTTTTT.

Details on this clone: A read error may produce the germline difference seen at one junction end. The chain's CDR3 is CANNRGSGITHTQYF. The CDR3 DNA is TGTGCCAATAATCGTGGTAGCGGGATCACACATACGCAGTATTTT. The V and J genes are TRBV2 and TRBJ2-3, with TRBD2 matching 8 bases. Germline V gene sequence: CDR1 SNHLY, CDR2 FYNNEI. This CDR3 is built from 15 residues. The full variable domain, rest sourced from reference TRBV2 and TRBJ2-3, is EPEVTQTPSHQVTQMGQEVILRCVPISNHLYFYWYRQILGQKVEFLVSFYNNEISEKSEIFDDQFSVERPDGSNFTLKIRSTKLEDSAMYFCANNRGSGITHTQYFGPGTRLTVL.

This chain joins TRBV5-6 and TRBJ1-2, with a weak D call TRBD1 (6 bases). Deletions cut 6 bases from V and 10 bases from J, with 19 bases between. There are 13 residues in the CDR3. CDR1 SGHDT and CDR2 YYEEEE come from the germline V gene. Here the CDR3 reads CASKKDYRDFYTF. DNA for the CDR3: TGTGCCAGCAAGAAAGACTACAGGGATTTCTACACCTTC.

The chain combines TRBV9 with TRBJ1-1; 7 bases are shared with TRBD1. The V segment lost 1 base and the J segment 1 base; nucleotides outside the gene matches: 4. The germline gives CDR1 SGDLS, CDR2 YYNGEE. The CDR3 consists of 15 residues. In DNA, the CDR3 is TGTGCCAGCAGCGTAACGGGACAGCCGAACACTGAAGCTTTCTTT. Protein sequence: CASSVTGQPNTEAFF. The whole variable domain, remainder taken from reference TRBV9 and TRBJ1-1, is DSGVTQTPKHLITATGQRVTLRCSPRSGDLSVYWYQQSLDQGLQFLIQYYNGEERAKGNILERFSAQQFPDLHSELNLSSLELGDSALYFCASSVTGQPNTEAFFGQGTRLTVV.

The V and J genes are TRBV2 and TRBJ1-4; D may be TRBD1 (5 bases). V was clipped by 6 bases and J by 5 bases, with 19 bases between them. Germline loops: CDR1 SNHLY, CDR2 FYNNEI. The CDR3 has 16 amino acids. CDR3 DNA sequence: TGTGCCAGCAGGGGGCTCAAGGACACAAAAAATGAAAAACTGTTTTTT. It codes for CASRGLKDTKNEKLFF.

Here the CDR3 DNA reads TGTGCTAGTGGTTTGGTAATTACGGATGGCTACACCTTC. Amino acids: CASGLVITDGYTF. V usage is TRBV12-5 and J usage is TRBJ1-2, with D unclear. This CDR3 comprises 13 residues. V was pared by 0 bases and J by 6 bases, with 8 bases between. Germline CDR1 and CDR2: LGHNT and FRNRAP.

The chain's CDR3 is CASSPRTGPAYEQYF. DNA for the CDR3: TGTGCCAGCAGCCCCCGGACAGGGCCGGCCTACGAGCAGTACTTC. The rearrangement links TRBV9 to TRBJ2-7; 8 bases map to TRBD1. CDR3 length: 15 amino acids. V was clipped by 4 bases and J by 2 bases; unmatched bases: 8. Germline CDR1 and CDR2: SGDLS and YYNGEE.

The genes are TRBV3-1 (or the pseudogene TRBV3-2) and TRBJ2-1; 12 bases map to TRBD2. Losses at the gene ends were 4 bases for V and 0 bases for J; bases not matched to a gene: 13. Looked up from germline, CDR1 is LGHDT and CDR2 is YNNKEL (reference sequence). This CDR3 has 20 amino acids. The CDR3 protein is CASSLGTGTSGFSSYNEQFF. The CDR3 region has the DNA TGTGCCAGCAGCCTAGGAACTGGGACTAGCGGGTTTAGCTCCTACAATGAGCAGTTCTTC.

The chain carries TRBV24-1 and TRBJ2-1; 9 bases align to TRBD1. J was trimmed by 4 bases and V by 1 base; bases with no gene match: 4. Germline-derived CDR1 and CDR2 are KGHDR and SFDVKD. The CDR3 is 16 amino acids. CDR3 region: CATSDFGDREYNEQFF. The DNA of the CDR3 is TGTGCCACCAGTGATTTTGGGGACAGGGAATACAATGAGCAGTTCTTC.

The CDR3 nucleotides read TGTGCCAGCAGCTTCTCTAGCGGGAGAGGGTACGAGCAGTACTTC. Amino acids: CASSFSSGRGYEQYF. The chain recombines TRBV7-8 with TRBJ2-7, with TRBD2 matching 10 bases. Germline values: CDR1 SGHVS, CDR2 FQNEAQ. This CDR3 is built from 15 residues. The ends lost 3 bases at V and 4 bases at J; junction bases unmatched: 6.

The chain carries TRBV6-1 and TRBJ2-2; 11 bases line up with TRBD1. V shed 2 bases, J shed 6 bases, and the junction held 5 bases outside the gene matches. Germline-derived CDR1 and CDR2 are MNHNS and SASEGT. This CDR3 comprises 16 residues. The CDR3 DNA follows: TGTGCCAGCAGTGAATTCGGACAGGGGGCCCCCGGGGAGCTGTTTTTT. The encoded protein is CASSEFGQGAPGELFF.

This clone was counted between two and nine times. This chain connects TRBV29-1 to TRBJ2-7, with 7 bases that match TRBD1. Germline loops: CDR1 SQVTM, CDR2 ANQGSEA. This CDR3 region has 12 residues. With V trimmed by 6 bases and J by 5 bases, 7 bases remained unmatched. This CDR3 reads CSVRGPRDEQYF. The CDR3, as DNA: TGCAGCGTGAGGGGGCCCAGGGACGAGCAGTACTTC.

The chain combines TRBV6-5 with TRBJ1-2, with D possibly matching TRBD1 (5 bases). The CDR3 is 15 amino acids. In germline, CDR1 is MNHEY, CDR2 SVGAGI. Trimming shortened V by 5 bases and J by 7 bases, and 20 bases separated the two germline ends. CDR3 in DNA: TGTGCCAGCAGTACGGGGGGAGGGTTCCGCGCTGGCTACACCTTC. This codes for CASSTGGGFRAGYTF.

Comments on this clone: A read error may account for a junction end that differs from germline. J is TRBJ1-5 and V is TRBV4-1; 7 positions agree with TRBD1. The length of the CDR3 is 17 residues. The germline CDR1 and CDR2 sequences are MGHRA and YSYEKL. The chain's CDR3 is CASSPRLTGAGNRPQHF. As DNA, the CDR3 is TGCGCCAGCAGCCCCCGCCTCACAGGGGCCGGCAATCGGCCCCAGCATTTT.

The chain carries TRBV12-5 and TRBJ2-5, with D tentatively TRBD2 (6 bases). The CDR3 spans 15 residues. In germline, CDR1 is LGHNT, CDR2 FRNRAP. Trimming removed 1 base from V and 5 bases from J, with 14 bases in between. CDR3 sequence (DNA): TGTGCTAGTGGTTTGGGATCTCGCGGGGTTGAGACCCAGTACTTC. It translates to CASGLGSRGVETQYF.

The chain recombines TRBV30 with TRBJ1-2; D uncertain. Deletions cut 6 bases from V and 4 bases from J, with 18 bases between. The CDR3 covers 14 residues. The germline V gene has CDR1 GTSNPN and CDR2 SVGIG (reference sequence). The CDR3 is CACRREGLGYGYTF. CDR3 nucleotide sequence: TGTGCCTGCCGGCGAGAGGGTTTGGGCTATGGCTACACCTTC.